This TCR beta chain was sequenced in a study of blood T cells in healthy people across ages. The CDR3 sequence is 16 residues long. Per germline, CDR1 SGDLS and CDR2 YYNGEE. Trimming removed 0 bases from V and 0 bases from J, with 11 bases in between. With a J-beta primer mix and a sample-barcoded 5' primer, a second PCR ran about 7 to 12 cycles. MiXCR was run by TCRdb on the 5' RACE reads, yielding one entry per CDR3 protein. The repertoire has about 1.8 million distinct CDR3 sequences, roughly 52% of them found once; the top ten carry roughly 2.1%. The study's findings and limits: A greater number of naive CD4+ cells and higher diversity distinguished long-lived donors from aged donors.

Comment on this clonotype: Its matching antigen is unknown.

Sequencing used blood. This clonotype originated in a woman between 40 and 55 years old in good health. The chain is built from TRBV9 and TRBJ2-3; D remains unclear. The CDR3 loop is CASSVDSGGSTDTQYF. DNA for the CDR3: TGTGCCAGCAGCGTAGATTCAGGCGGTAGCACAGATACGCAGTATTTT.